This T cell receptor (beta chain) was identified during a study of beta chain features in type 1 diabetes. The sequenced template was cDNA made from the entire isolated RNA. Measured with immunoSEQ multiplex PCR; TCRdb has only the in-frame clones, and not every one. Among fewer than 250,000 clones, over 8.5% were seen once, and the ten largest hold less than 0.035%. This CDR3 is 15 amino acids long. Trimming took off 2 bases at V and 1 base at J, with 10 bases between the two ends. Germline-derived CDR1 and CDR2 are SGHRS and YFSETQ. The rearrangement joins TRBV5-1 to TRBJ2-1; possible D gene TRBD1, 5 bases. The sample taken for sequencing was naive CD4+ T cells from blood. The source of this sequence is a woman under 30 in good health. CDR3 coding DNA: TGCGCCAGCAGCTTATCCAGGGCTTCCTACAATGAGCAGTTCTTC. This sequence encodes CASSLSRASYNEQFF.